The clone carrying this T cell receptor (beta chain) was found once. Its matching antigen is unknown. These data belong to a study of shared clonotypes between healthy human individuals. Regarding the study as a whole: The donor pool, a small one, limited the genetic and exposure-history diversity represented.

Original handling: As immunoSEQ supplied junction-only sequences (without quality scores), filtering differed. The protocol was immunoSEQ multiplex PCR, while the TCRdb copy is restricted to in-frame clones and leaves out a portion. V and J calls plus clone size are reproduced from that table; the DNA served to infer D and trimming. The data show 550,000 to 750,000 clones, around 95% seen once. In the naive CD8 group, cells lacked CD45RO and were positively selected for CCR7, so terminally differentiated effector memory CD45RA+ cells were left out. Donors were healthy HIV-negative adults without recently reported acute infections or vaccinations. CDR1 is SGHRS and CDR2 is YFSETQ in the germline V gene. V shed 0 bases and J 3 bases; nucleotides not matched to a gene: 7. The CDR3 consists of 16 residues.

The rearrangement uses TRBV5-1 and TRBJ2-3; 7 bases match TRBD2. The specimen was naive CD8+ T cells sorted from blood. This receptor was identified in a woman under 40 in good health. CDR3 in amino acids: CASSLEWRGGTDTQYF. The CDR3 DNA follows: TGCGCCAGCAGCTTGGAGTGGCGGGGAGGGACAGATACGCAGTATTTT.